Shown below are 15 T cell receptor beta chains from a single sample sequenced in a study of T cells in Graves' hyperthyroidism and ophthalmopathy. RNA transcripts provided the source from which TCR beta CDR3 regions were amplified. First-round RT-PCR targeting the TCR CDR3 was performed with the HTBI primer set. TCRdb used MiXCR to reprocess the multiplex PCR reads, holding one entry per CDR3 protein. The sample includes roughly 260,000 distinct CDR3 sequences, roughly 14% of them seen just once. The sample was blood. The receptors shown here come from a woman in her 40s with Graves' hyperthyroidism that later progressed to Graves' ophthalmopathy.

This rearrangement joins TRBV6-5 to TRBJ1-2; no clear D gene. The CDR3 consists of 19 residues. Per germline, CDR1 MNHEY and CDR2 SVGAGI. Between the trimmed V and J ends, which lost 6 bases and 0 bases, there was a span of 26 bases. DNA of the CDR3: TGTGCCAGCAGCTACGGAACTAAACACAGTAAAGGGACTAACTATGGCTACACCTTC. Translation: CASSYGTKHSKGTNYGYTF.

With regard to this clonotype: A much larger clone differs by one base, so this may be a read error. The chain joins TRBV24-1 to TRBJ2-7; D is uncertain. CDR3 length: 13 amino acids. Germline V gene sequence: CDR1 KGHDR, CDR2 SFDVKD. CDR3 residues: CATSDYRSYEQCF. The DNA for the CDR3 is TGTGCCACCAGTGATTACAGATCCTACGAGCAGTGCTTC.

There are many counts of this clonotype. The J gene is TRBJ1-5, the V gene TRBV12-3 or TRBV12-4; D is undetermined. CDR3 length: 13 residues. V was cut by 6 bases and J by 5 bases, with 11 bases left in between. In DNA form, the CDR3 reads TGTGCCAGCAGCCCGACTGGTTATCAGCCCCAGCATTTT. It is translated as CASSPTGYQPQHF.

There are many counts of this clonotype. The chain employs TRBV6-1 and TRBJ2-1; D is unresolved. V lost 1 base, J lost 9 bases, and 19 bases lay in between. Germline V CDR1 and CDR2: MNHNS, SASEGT. CDR3 size: 16 residues. The CDR3 loop reads CASSEVRSKAVLEQFF. CDR3 coding DNA: TGTGCCAGCAGTGAAGTTCGGTCCAAAGCTGTCCTTGAGCAGTTCTTC.

This clonotype appeared many times. V is TRBV28 and J is TRBJ1-5, with a weak D call TRBD1 (6 bases). This CDR3 has 15 residues. CDR1 and CDR2 (germline): MDHEN, SYDVKM. The V gene lost 5 bases and the J gene lost 1 base, with 12 bases spanning the gap. As DNA, the CDR3 is TGTGCCAGCAGTATCGCGGGGGCGAGCAATCAGCCCCAGCATTTT. This encodes CASSIAGASNQPQHF.

CDR3 in amino acids: CASSQDRTRDTIYF. DNA of the CDR3: TGTGCCAGCAGCCAAGATCGGACCCGGGACACCATATATTTT. V and J are TRBV4-2 and TRBJ1-3; no definite D call. V lost 0 bases, J lost 8 bases, and 11 bases lay in between. Germline V gives CDR1 LGHNA, CDR2 YNFKEQ. The CDR3 contains 14 residues.

The chain employs TRBV20-1 and TRBJ2-1; D is unresolved. The CDR3 has 11 amino acids. Germline-derived CDR1 and CDR2 are DFQATT and SNEGSKA (reference sequence). The V end was cut by 6 bases, the J end by 0 bases, with 3 bases between. The CDR3 here is CSAPSYNEQFF. CDR3 nucleotides: TGCAGTGCGCCCTCCTACAATGAGCAGTTCTTC.

With regard to this clonotype: With a much larger clone just one base away, this may be a read error. The conserved final phenylalanine or tryptophan is absent from the CDR3, which likely points to a read error. The V and J genes are TRBV20-1 and TRBJ1-4, with a weak D call TRBD1 (5 bases). Germline V lookup: CDR1 DFQATT, CDR2 SNEGSKA (reference sequence). CDR3 length equals 12 residues. Trimming removed 1 base at V and 6 bases at J, with 6 bases between. The CDR3 nucleotides are TGCAGTGCTAGAGTCAGGGATGAAAAACTGTTTTCT. Translation gives CSARVRDEKLFS.

This clonotype appeared many times. The V call is TRBV6-2 or TRBV6-3, the J call TRBJ2-1, with 9 bases identical to TRBD1. Trimming at V came to 6 bases and at J to 3 bases, leaving 9 bases not matched to a gene. CDR3 length equals 16 residues. Germline values: CDR1 MNHEY, CDR2 SVGEGT. The CDR3 DNA sequence: TGTGCCAGCAGCGTCCGGGACAGGGCTTTCTACAATGAGCAGTTCTTC. This gives the protein CASSVRDRAFYNEQFF.

Concerning this clonotype itself: A much larger clone sits a single nucleotide away, making a read error possible. A read error is likely, as this CDR3 ends without the conserved phenylalanine or tryptophan. V is TRBV4-1 and J is TRBJ2-1, with a possible D match to TRBD2 (5 bases). The CDR3 extends over 16 amino acids. Germline CDR1 MGHRA, CDR2 YSYEKL. V lost 4 bases to trimming and J lost 5 bases, with 18 bases between them. The CDR3 loop is CASSPASLTADNEQFS. The CDR3 nucleotides are TGCGCCAGCAGCCCCGCCAGCCTTACAGCGGACAATGAGCAGTTCTCC.

This clonotype was observed many times. The chain carries TRBV28 and TRBJ2-2; D not resolved. The CDR3 is 14 residues long. Trimming removed 8 bases from V and 5 bases from J, with 15 bases in between. Germline assignment: CDR1 MDHEN and CDR2 SYDVKM. CDR3 sequence: CASFGAQGTGELFF. CDR3 coding DNA: TGTGCCAGCTTCGGTGCCCAAGGGACCGGGGAGCTGTTTTTT.

This clonotype was picked up many times. The V gene is TRBV6-1, the J gene TRBJ1-5; D remains unclear. Trimming shortened V by 8 bases and J by 5 bases, and 13 bases separated the two germline ends. CDR1 and CDR2 (germline): MNHNS, SASEGT. This CDR3 is 13 amino acids long. The CDR3 region has the DNA TGTGCCAGCTCTACTTGGGGAGATCAGCCCCAGCATTTT. Amino acids: CASSTWGDQPQHF.

Ten or more counts support this clonotype. The chain couples TRBV11-2 to TRBJ2-3; TRBD2 is a possible D gene (6 bases). Germline lookup yields CDR1 SGHAT and CDR2 FQNNGV. The V end was cut by 5 bases, the J end by 3 bases, with 18 bases between. This CDR3 contains 16 residues. CDR3 loop: CASSLRDWTETDTQYF. The CDR3 nucleotides are TGTGCCAGCAGCCTCAGGGACTGGACGGAAACAGATACGCAGTATTTT.

The table lists this clonotype with many counts. This rearrangement joins TRBV27 to TRBJ2-3; the D gene is possibly TRBD1 (6 bases). The CDR3 covers 16 residues. Germline V CDR1 and CDR2: MNHEY, SMNVEV (reference sequence). Trimming left V 6 bases short and J 4 bases short, with 20 bases between. CDR3 DNA sequence: TGTGCCAGCAGGTCTTCAGGGGTTGCCTTCTCAGATACGCAGTATTTT. Its translation: CASRSSGVAFSDTQYF.

CDR3 in amino acids: CASSGQGLGYTF. The DNA for the CDR3 is TGTGCCAGCAGCGGACAGGGGTTAGGCTACACCTTC. This chain uses TRBV27 with TRBJ1-2; 9 bases are a match to TRBD1. Germline trimming cut 6 bases from V and 8 bases from J; bases unmatched to any gene: 4. CDR1 is MNHEY and CDR2 is SMNVEV in the germline V gene (reference sequence). The CDR3 covers 12 residues.